Presented here are 18 T cell receptor beta chains from one specimen sequenced in a study of blood T cells in healthy people across ages. Then a second PCR, running roughly 7 to 11 cycles, was carried out with a sample-barcoded 5' primer and a J-beta primer mix. Each CDR3 protein gets one entry after TCRdb re-called the 5' RACE reads with MiXCR. The sample contains approximately 800,000 distinct CDR3 sequences, roughly 34% of which appear only once. The sequencing sample was made of blood. These receptors were obtained from a man aged 18 to 30 in good health.

The chain carries TRBV10-3 and TRBJ2-3; either TRBD1 or TRBD2 may supply D (5 bases each). The CDR3 totals 13 residues. Deletions cut 8 bases from V and 6 bases from J, with 15 bases between. Germline lookup yields CDR1 ENHRY and CDR2 SYGVKD. The CDR3 nucleotides are TGTGCCATCGGGAAATTGGGGGACGATACGCAGTATTTT. It codes for CAIGKLGDDTQYF.

The CDR3 coding sequence is TGTGCCAGCACTCCGGGGCGGAGTGCTAAAGATGAGCAGTTCTTC. Translated, it gives CASTPGRSAKDEQFF. The rearrangement uses TRBV6-6 and TRBJ2-1; the D call may be TRBD1 or TRBD2 (5 bases each). Germline CDR1 reads MNHNY; CDR2 reads SVGAGI (reference sequence). The CDR3 extends over 15 amino acids. Trimming pared 7 bases from V and 8 bases from J, leaving 21 bases between.

Many counts were recorded for this clonotype. The V call is TRBV12-3 or TRBV12-4, the J call TRBJ1-4, with TRBD1 matching over 8 bases. There are 15 residues in the CDR3. The V and J ends lost 5 bases and 7 bases, in that order; junction bases with no gene match: 9. The CDR3 reads CASSIGQGEIEKLFF. DNA for the CDR3: TGTGCCAGCAGTATAGGACAGGGAGAGATTGAAAAACTGTTTTTT.

V and J are TRBV7-9 and TRBJ1-4; the match to TRBD1 covers 8 bases. The ends lost 5 bases at V and 4 bases at J; junction bases unmatched: 15. CDR3 length: 18 residues. Germline V gives CDR1 SEHNR, CDR2 FQNEAQ (reference sequence). This CDR3 reads CASSLRERTGWGNEKLFF. CDR3 sequence (DNA): TGTGCCAGCAGCCTACGAGAACGGACAGGGTGGGGTAATGAAAAACTGTTTTTT. The entire variable domain, with the rest obtained from reference TRBV7-9 and TRBJ1-4, is as follows: DTGVSQNPRHKITKRGQNVTFRCDPISEHNRLYWYRQTLGQGPEFLTYFQNEAQLEKSRLLSDRFSAERPKGSFSTLEIQRTEQGDSAMYLCASSLRERTGWGNEKLFFGSGTQLSVL.

This chain links TRBV10-3 with TRBJ1-2, with D unresolved. This CDR3 region has 15 residues. The germline gives CDR1 ENHRY, CDR2 SYGVKD. With 8 bases removed from V and 2 bases from J, the gap between germline ends came to 18 bases. CDR3 loop: CAISTEDSLNYGYTF. CDR3 DNA: TGTGCCATCTCGACGGAAGACTCCTTGAACTATGGCTACACCTTC.

To note about this clonotype: A read error may explain this, as a much larger clone is one base away. This chain links TRBV4-2 with TRBJ2-1; D may be TRBD2 (7 bases). In germline, CDR1 is LGHNA, CDR2 YNFKEQ. The CDR3 contains 17 residues. The CDR3 region is CACSQDSPRGLDNEQFF. For the CDR3, the DNA is TGTGCCTGCAGCCAAGATTCTCCGCGGGGGCTAGATAATGAGCAGTTCTTC.

The chain is built from TRBV7-2 and TRBJ2-3; 10 bases are a match to TRBD2. Germline trimming cut 8 bases from V and 0 bases from J; bases unmatched to any gene: 5. The CDR3 has 15 residues. Germline V gene data show CDR1 as SGHTA and CDR2 as FQGNSA. CDR3 in amino acids: CASGTSGVSTDTQYF. The CDR3 DNA sequence: TGTGCCAGCGGAACTAGCGGGGTGAGCACAGATACGCAGTATTTT.

This clonotype was counted between two and nine times. This chain links TRBV4-1 with TRBJ2-1, with a possible D match to TRBD2 (7 bases). V was shortened by 3 bases and J by 5 bases, with 17 bases between the two germline ends. This CDR3 spans 16 amino acids. The germline V gene has CDR1 MGHRA and CDR2 YSYEKL. Here the CDR3 DNA reads TGCGCCAGCAGCCACCAGAGGGGGGGGGCCAACAATGAGCAGTTCTTC. This codes for CASSHQRGGANNEQFF.

The chain is built from TRBV13 and TRBJ1-5; weak D call: TRBD1 (6 bases). In germline, CDR1 is PRHDT, CDR2 FYEKMQ (reference sequence). V lost 9 bases, J lost 4 bases, and 16 bases lay in between. This CDR3 is 14 amino acids long. The CDR3 region is CASSPGGTNQPQHF. DNA of the CDR3: TGTGCCAGTAGCCCAGGAGGGACAAATCAGCCCCAGCATTTT.

This clonotype was observed a single time. Compared with germline, one end of the junction differs, possibly owing to a read error. The genes are TRBV9 and TRBJ1-5; D possibly corresponds to TRBD1 (6 bases). This CDR3 spans 16 amino acids. From germline, CDR1 is SGDLS and CDR2 YYNGEE. The DNA for the CDR3 is TGTTCCAGCAGCGCCTCTCCGATGGCAGGGGCCCAGCCCCAGCATTTT. Residues: CSSSASPMAGAQPQHF.

The table lists this clonotype with a few counts. This CDR3 is CASSPASGTGSYEQYF. As DNA, the CDR3 is TGTGCCAGCAGCCCCGCCTCCGGGACAGGGTCCTACGAGCAGTACTTC. This rearrangement joins TRBV2 to TRBJ2-7; 9 bases align to TRBD1. From germline, CDR1 is SNHLY and CDR2 FYNNEI. The CDR3 is made up of 16 amino acids. J was trimmed by 1 base and V by 6 bases; bases with no gene match: 10. The variable domain in full, completed from reference TRBV2 and TRBJ2-7, reads EPEVTQTPSHQVTQMGQEVILRCVPISNHLYFYWYRQILGQKVEFLVSFYNNEISEKSEIFDDQFSVERPDGSNFTLKIRSTKLEDSAMYFCASSPASGTGSYEQYFGPGTRLTVT.

V is TRBV19 and J is TRBJ1-5; maybe TRBD1 (5 bases). The length of the CDR3 is 15 residues. Between the trimmed V and J ends, which lost 7 bases and 3 bases, there was a span of 16 bases. Germline CDR1 LNHDA, CDR2 SQIVND (reference sequence). The CDR3 DNA reads as TGTGCCAGTACCGACCGGGACGCCTCCAATCAGCCCCAGCATTTT. It specifies CASTDRDASNQPQHF.

V and J are TRBV20-1 and TRBJ2-3; TRBD1 agrees at 12 bases. The CDR3 has 15 amino acids. CDR1 is DFQATT, CDR2 SNEGSKA, per germline (reference sequence). Germline trimming cut 6 bases from V and 5 bases from J; bases unmatched to any gene: 9. In DNA form, the CDR3 reads TGCAGTGCAGATCCCGGGACAGGGGGCGGAGATACGCAGTATTTT. Translating it yields CSADPGTGGGDTQYF.

This clonotype was recorded many times. This sequence joins TRBV12-3 or TRBV12-4 and TRBJ1-2, with no clear D. The V end lost 10 bases, the J end lost 6 bases, and 12 bases lay between the germline ends. This CDR3 comprises 11 residues. This CDR3 reads CATDDVNGYTF. CDR3 in DNA: TGTGCCACCGACGACGTTAATGGCTACACCTTC.

This clonotype came up a few times. This chain uses TRBV5-5 with TRBJ2-7, with D hard to call. Germline V gives CDR1 SGHKS, CDR2 YYEKEE (reference sequence). The CDR3 covers 11 residues. Between the trimmed V and J ends, which lost 2 bases and 7 bases, there was a span of 7 bases. In nucleotides, the CDR3 is TGTGCCAGCAGCTTAACCGTTGAGCAGTACTTC. Its translation: CASSLTVEQYF.

The chain couples TRBV4-3 to TRBJ1-1, with 8 bases identical to TRBD1. Germline CDR1 and CDR2: LGHNA and YSLEER. V shed 2 bases and J 0 bases; nucleotides not matched to a gene: 17. This CDR3 comprises 20 residues. CDR3 sequence: CASSQRGGLGQGFVNTEAFF. As DNA, the CDR3 is TGCGCCAGCAGCCAAAGGGGGGGTTTAGGACAGGGTTTCGTGAACACTGAAGCTTTCTTT.

The genes are TRBV5-1 and TRBJ1-3, with 7 bases matching TRBD1. The V gene end was trimmed by 4 bases and the J gene end by 1 base; junction bases not matched to a gene: 8. Germline V gene lookup returns CDR1 SGHRS and CDR2 YFSETQ. CDR3 length: 16 residues. The DNA of the CDR3 is TGCGCCAGCAGCCCTAGCGGGACAGCATCTGGAAACACCATATATTTT. Its protein is CASSPSGTASGNTIYF.

This clonotype was seen a handful of times. The chain couples TRBV27 to TRBJ2-7, with D perhaps TRBD1 or TRBD2 (5 bases each). The germline gives CDR1 MNHEY, CDR2 SMNVEV (reference sequence). The CDR3 has 13 amino acids. The germline V and J ends were trimmed by 3 bases and 2 bases, with 8 bases remaining between them. CDR3 sequence: CASSLGVTYEQYF. The CDR3 bases are TGTGCCAGCAGTTTGGGGGTGACCTACGAGCAGTACTTC.